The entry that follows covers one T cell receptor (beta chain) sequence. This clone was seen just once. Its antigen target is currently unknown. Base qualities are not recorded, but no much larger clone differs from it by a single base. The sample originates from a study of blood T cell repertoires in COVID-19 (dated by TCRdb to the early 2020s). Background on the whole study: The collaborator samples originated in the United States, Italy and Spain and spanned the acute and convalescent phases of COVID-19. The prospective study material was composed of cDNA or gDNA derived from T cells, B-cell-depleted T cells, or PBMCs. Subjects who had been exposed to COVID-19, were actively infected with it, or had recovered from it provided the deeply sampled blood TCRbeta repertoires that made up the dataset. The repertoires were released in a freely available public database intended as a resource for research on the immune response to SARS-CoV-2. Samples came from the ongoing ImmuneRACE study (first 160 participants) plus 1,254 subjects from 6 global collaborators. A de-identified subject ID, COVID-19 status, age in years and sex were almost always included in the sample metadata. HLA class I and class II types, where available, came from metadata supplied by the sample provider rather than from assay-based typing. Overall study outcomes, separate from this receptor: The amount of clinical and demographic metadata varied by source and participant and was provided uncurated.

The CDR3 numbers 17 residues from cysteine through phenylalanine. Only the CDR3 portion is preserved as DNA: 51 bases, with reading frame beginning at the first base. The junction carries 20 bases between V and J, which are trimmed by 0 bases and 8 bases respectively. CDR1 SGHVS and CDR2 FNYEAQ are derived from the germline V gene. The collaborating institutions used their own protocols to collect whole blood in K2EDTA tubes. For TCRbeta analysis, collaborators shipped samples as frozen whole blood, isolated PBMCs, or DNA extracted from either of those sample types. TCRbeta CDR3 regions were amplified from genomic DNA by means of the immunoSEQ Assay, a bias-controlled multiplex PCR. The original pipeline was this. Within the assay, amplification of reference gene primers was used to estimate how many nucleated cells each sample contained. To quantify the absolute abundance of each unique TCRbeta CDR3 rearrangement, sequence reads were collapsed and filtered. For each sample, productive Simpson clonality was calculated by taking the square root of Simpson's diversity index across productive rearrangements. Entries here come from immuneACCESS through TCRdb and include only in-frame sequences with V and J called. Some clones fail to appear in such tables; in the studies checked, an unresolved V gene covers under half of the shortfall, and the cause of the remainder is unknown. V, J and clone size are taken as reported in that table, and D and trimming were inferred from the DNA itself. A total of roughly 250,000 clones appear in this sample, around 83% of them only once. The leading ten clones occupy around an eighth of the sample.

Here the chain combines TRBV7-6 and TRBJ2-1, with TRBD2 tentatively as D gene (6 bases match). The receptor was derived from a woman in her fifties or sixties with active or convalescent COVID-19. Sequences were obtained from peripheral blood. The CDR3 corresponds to CASSLALPGVINDEQFF. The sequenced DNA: TGTGCCAGCAGCTTAGCGCTCCCGGGAGTGATCAACGATGAGCAGTTCTTC.